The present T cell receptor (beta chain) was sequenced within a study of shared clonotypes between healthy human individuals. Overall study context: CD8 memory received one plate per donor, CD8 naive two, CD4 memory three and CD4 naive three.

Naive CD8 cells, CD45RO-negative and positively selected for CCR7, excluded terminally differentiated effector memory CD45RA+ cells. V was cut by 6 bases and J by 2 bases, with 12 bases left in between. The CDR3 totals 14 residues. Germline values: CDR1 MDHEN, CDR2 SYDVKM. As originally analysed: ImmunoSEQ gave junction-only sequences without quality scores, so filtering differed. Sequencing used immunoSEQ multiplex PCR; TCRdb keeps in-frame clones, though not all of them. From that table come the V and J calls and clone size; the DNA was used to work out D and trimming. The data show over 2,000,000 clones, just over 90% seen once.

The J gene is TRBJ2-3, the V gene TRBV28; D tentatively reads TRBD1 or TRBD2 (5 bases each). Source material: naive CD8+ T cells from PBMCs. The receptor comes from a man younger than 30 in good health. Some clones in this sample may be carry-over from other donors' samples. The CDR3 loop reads CASSPPGATDTQYF. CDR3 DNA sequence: TGTGCCAGCAGCCCCCCCGGGGCCACAGATACGCAGTATTTT.